This TCR beta chain was found in a study of shared clonotypes between healthy human individuals. Study-level points and caveats: Naive subsets tended to show greater estimated richness than memory subsets.

Generated by immunoSEQ multiplex PCR, the TCRdb table keeps only in-frame clones and is missing some. The data hold fewer than 200,000 clones, with over 50% observed a single time. In this sample, this clone turned up many times. What it recognizes is unknown. Mismatch with germline at one junction end may stem from a read error. CDR3 length: 13 residues. Germline-derived CDR1 and CDR2 are LNHDA and SQIVND (reference sequence). The chain recombines TRBV19 with TRBJ2-1; D may be TRBD2 (5 bases). Sequencing was carried out using memory CD4+ T cells sorted from blood. Documented subset: CD45RA-negative fraction. The receptor was isolated from a man aged 30-40 years in good health. In DNA form, the CDR3 reads TGTGCCAGTAGCGAGCGGTCCTACGATGAGCAGTTCTTC. Translation gives CASSERSYDEQFF.